This T cell receptor (beta chain) was captured in a study of blood T cell repertoires in COVID-19. Per the original data handling: It was from reference gene primer amplification that nucleated cell counts were estimated. Generated by immunoSEQ multiplex PCR, the TCRdb table keeps only in-frame clones and is missing some. From that table come the V and J calls and clone size; the DNA was used to work out D and trimming. The profile shows 50,000 to 75,000 clones, around 77% of them singletons. Trimming left V 7 bases short and J 6 bases short, with 12 bases between. Germline lookup yields CDR1 MNHNS and CDR2 SASEGT. The CDR3 runs to 13 residues. This clone was recorded only once.

The sequence was collected from a man at least 80 years old with active or convalescent COVID-19. The chain is built from TRBV6-1 and TRBJ1-4; no clear D gene. Sequencing input: peripheral blood. The CDR3 region has the DNA TGTGCCAGCAACGACAATGATTATGAAAAACTGTTTTTT. As protein: CASNDNDYEKLFF.